Listed below are T cell receptor beta chains from one sample, sequenced in a study of control samples from healthy donors and cancer patients. Sequencing used immunoSEQ multiplex PCR; TCRdb keeps in-frame clones, though not all of them. This sample has tens of thousands of clones; about 88% occur once, and the top ten carry about an eighth. Input material: blood. Every receptor here comes from a woman aged 70-85 years in good health. Each CDR3 is given with its conserved first and last residue. Fields, in order: D gene, V gene, clone size, J gene, CDR3 protein, CDR3 DNA. D genes are given only for firm matches. Rows give clone size only sometimes, using once, few, many, or a class for an expanded clone.

TRBD1,TRBV6-6,once,TRBJ2-2,CASSRVTGTGGTGELFF,TGTGCCAGCAGTCGCGTAACCGGGACAGGAGGGACCGGGGAGCTGTTTTTT
.,TRBV21-1,.,TRBJ1-6,CASSKDRDRAFLDSPLHF,TGTGCCAGCAGCAAAGATAGGGACAGGGCCTTCCTGGATTCACCCCTCCACTTT
.,TRBV11-2,.,TRBJ1-1,CASSFQGRNTEAFF,TGTGCCAGCAGCTTCCAGGGGAGGAACACTGAAGCTTTCTTT
.,TRBV3-1/TRBV3-2,few,TRBJ2-5,CASSQATGAMGETQYF,TGTGCCAGCAGCCAAGCGACGGGGGCCATGGGGGAGACCCAGTACTTC
.,TRBV19,.,TRBJ1-2,CASNWNYGYTF,TGTGCCAGTAACTGGAACTATGGCTACACCTTC
.,TRBV6-5,.,TRBJ2-7,CASSYAAGGYEQYF,TGTGCCAGCAGTTACGCCGCTGGGGGTTACGAGCAGTACTTC
.,TRBV5-1,.,TRBJ2-5,CASSLGLYETQYF,TGCGCCAGCAGCTTGGGACTTTACGAGACCCAGTACTTC
TRBD1,TRBV18,.,TRBJ1-5,CASSPGTGNQPQHF,TGTGCCAGCTCGCCCGGGACAGGCAATCAGCCCCAGCATTTT
.,TRBV4-1,.,TRBJ2-7,CASGDLTQTPNPGTYEQYF,TGCGCCAGCGGCGATCTGACACAGACACCCAACCCAGGAACCTACGAGCAGTACTTC
TRBD1,TRBV19,.,TRBJ1-2,CASRAGTAYGYTF,TGTGCCAGCAGGGCCGGGACAGCCTATGGCTACACCTTC
.,TRBV2,.,TRBJ1-2,CASKRDYGYTF,TGTGCCAGCAAAAGGGACTATGGCTACACCTTC
.,TRBV5-1,.,TRBJ2-1,CASSRRTPGLSSYNEQFF,TGCGCCAGCAGCCGGCGGACTCCGGGACTTAGCTCCTACAATGAGCAGTTCTTC
.,TRBV7-9,.,TRBJ1-4,CASSLDRWSEKLFF,TGTGCCAGCAGCTTAGATCGGTGGAGTGAAAAACTGTTTTTT
TRBD1,TRBV19,once,TRBJ1-1,CASSREGQGAWNTEAFF,TGTGCCAGTAGTCGAGAAGGACAGGGGGCATGGAACACTGAAGCTTTCTTT
TRBD1,TRBV27,once,TRBJ1-2,CASSLDRGLGYTF,TGTGCCAGCAGCCTCGACAGGGGGCTTGGCTACACCTTC
.,TRBV14,.,TRBJ1-1,CASSQVGGSRVNTEAFF,TGTGCCAGCAGCCAAGTAGGGGGATCTAGGGTGAACACTGAAGCTTTCTTT
.,TRBV27,.,TRBJ1-5,CASSFDGDQPQHF,TGTGCCAGCAGTTTTGATGGGGATCAGCCCCAGCATTTT
TRBD1,TRBV5-6,.,TRBJ1-1,CASSGPTGGTEAFF,TGTGCCAGCAGCGGACCGACAGGGGGTACTGAAGCTTTCTTT
.,TRBV13,few,TRBJ2-1,CASSSRTSNSYNEQFF,TGTGCCAGCAGCTCCAGGACGTCAAACTCCTACAATGAGCAGTTCTTC
.,TRBV29-1,.,TRBJ2-7,CSASGTSKSEQYF,TGCAGCGCTTCCGGGACCTCAAAGAGCGAGCAGTACTTC
TRBD1,TRBV7-2,.,TRBJ2-2,CASSLLQGAPGELFF,TGTGCCAGCAGCTTACTCCAGGGGGCTCCCGGGGAGCTGTTTTTT
.,TRBV30,.,TRBJ1-4,CAWKQGLTNEKLFF,TGTGCCTGGAAGCAGGGGCTTACTAATGAAAAACTGTTTTTT
.,TRBV27,.,TRBJ1-1,CASSFEGEAFF,TGTGCCAGCAGTTTTGAGGGTGAAGCTTTCTTT
.,TRBV30,.,TRBJ1-4,CAWSVQGEKLFF,TGTGCCTGGAGTGTACAAGGTGAAAAACTGTTTTTT
TRBD1,TRBV6-5,.,TRBJ1-2,CASSYTRGRASYTF,TGTGCCAGCAGTTACACCAGGGGGCGGGCGTCCTACACCTTC
.,TRBV7-9,.,TRBJ2-7,CASSSAGREQYF,TGTGCCAGCAGCTCCGCCGGCCGCGAGCAGTACTTC
.,TRBV19,.,TRBJ1-5,CASTGHLQPQHF,TGTGCCAGTACGGGACACCTTCAGCCCCAGCATTTT
.,TRBV2,.,TRBJ2-2,CASSDRSTGELFF,TGTGCCAGCAGTGACAGAAGCACCGGGGAGCTGTTTTTT
.,TRBV11-3,.,TRBJ1-6,CASSPGVGSPLHF,TGTGCCAGCAGCCCCGGCGTTGGTTCACCCCTCCACTTT
TRBD2,TRBV19,.,TRBJ2-1,CASSSPGLYNEQFF,TGTGCCAGTAGTTCGCCGGGACTATACAATGAGCAGTTCTTC
.,TRBV24-1,few,TRBJ2-3,CATSDWTDTQYF,TGTGCCACCAGTGATTGGACAGATACGCAGTATTTT
TRBD1,TRBV7-6,.,TRBJ1-2,CASSTGQGMDYGYTF,TGTGCCAGCAGCACCGGACAGGGGATGGACTATGGCTACACCTTC
TRBD2,TRBV18,.,TRBJ2-5,CASSSTAGGETQYF,TGTGCCAGCTCATCAACAGCGGGGGGAGAGACCCAGTACTTC
.,TRBV5-4,few,TRBJ1-4,CASSQGQFNEKLFF,TGTGCCAGCAGCCAAGGACAGTTTAATGAAAAACTGTTTTTT
.,TRBV7-2,once,TRBJ2-1,CASSLDGYNEQFF,TGTGCCAGCAGCCTGGACGGGTACAATGAGCAGTTCTTC
TRBD2,TRBV18,.,TRBJ2-1,CASSQLAGSANEQFF,TGTGCCAGCTCACAACTAGCGGGCTCCGCTAATGAGCAGTTCTTC
TRBD1,TRBV6-6,.,TRBJ1-1,CASSLGQGKFAFF,TGTGCCAGCAGCTTAGGACAGGGTAAATTTGCTTTCTTT
.,TRBV14,few,TRBJ1-2,CASSPLGGAGGYTF,TGTGCCAGCAGCCCCCTCGGGGGCGCCGGTGGCTACACCTTC
.,TRBV3-1/TRBV3-2,.,TRBJ1-2,CASSQGFSGGYTF,TGTGCCAGCAGCCAAGGGTTTTCGGGTGGCTACACCTTC
.,TRBV2,.,TRBJ2-5,CASRHRGAGETQYF,TGTGCCAGCCGGCACCGGGGGGCCGGAGAGACCCAGTACTTC
.,TRBV3-1/TRBV3-2,.,TRBJ1-1,CASSQVPGVNTEAFF,TGTGCCAGCAGCCAAGTTCCAGGGGTGAACACTGAAGCTTTCTTT
.,TRBV5-6,.,TRBJ1-1,CASSLVGDEAEAFF,TGTGCCAGCAGCTTGGTGGGGGATGAGGCTGAAGCTTTCTTT
.,TRBV7-6,once,TRBJ2-1,CASTQRGGSSYNEQFF,TGTGCCAGCACCCAACGAGGGGGGAGTTCCTACAATGAGCAGTTCTTC
.,TRBV7-2,.,TRBJ2-2,CASSLGVVRDWVPGELFF,TGTGCCAGCAGCTTAGGGGTGGTGCGGGATTGGGTCCCCGGGGAGCTGTTTTTT
.,TRBV7-8,few,TRBJ1-2,CASSPLITGDRGYTF,TGTGCCAGCAGCCCCCTTATAACGGGTGATCGGGGCTACACCTTC
.,TRBV13,.,TRBJ2-5,CASSLVQGGTQYF,TGTGCCAGCAGCTTAGTTCAGGGAGGGACCCAGTACTTC
.,TRBV2,.,TRBJ1-5,CASSEGLGGNQPQHF,TGTGCCAGCAGTGAAGGGTTGGGAGGCAATCAGCCCCAGCATTTT
TRBD1,TRBV5-1,.,TRBJ2-2,CASSYRTGSAGELFF,TGCGCCAGCAGCTACCGGACAGGGTCGGCGGGGGAGCTGTTTTTT
TRBD2,TRBV7-2,.,TRBJ2-7,CASSLNPGGGSFFKYEQYF,TGTGCCAGCAGCTTAAACCCCGGCGGGGGGAGCTTCTTTAAATACGAGCAGTACTTC
.,TRBV6-5,.,TRBJ1-1,CASSYEGSDTEAFF,TGTGCCAGCAGTTACGAGGGATCGGACACTGAAGCTTTCTTT